These T cell receptor beta chains were read from a single sample in a study of shared clonotypes between healthy human individuals. Clones were sequenced by immunoSEQ multiplex PCR, and TCRdb holds only the in-frame ones, with some missing. The sample includes some 2.1 million clones, around 96% of them seen just once. The sequenced sample was naive CD8+ T cells sorted from blood. The receptor source for this set is a man aged 18 to 29 in good health. Both conserved end residues are part of each CDR3. A D gene is named only where the DNA matches it firmly. Only part of the rows carry a size: once, few, many, or a class if the clone is expanded.

cdr3_nt cdr3_aa clone_size v_call d_call j_call
TGTGCCAGCAGCTCCGCCGGGACAGGGGGCTACGAGCAGTACTTC CASSSAGTGGYEQYF - TRBV5-4 TRBD1 TRBJ2-7
TGTGCCAGCAGCTCGACAGGGGGGACCTGGCAGTTCTTC CASSSTGGTWQFF - TRBV5-4 TRBD1 TRBJ2-1
TGTGCCAGCAGTCTAGCGGACGTTGAGCAGTTCTTC CASSLADVEQFF - TRBV5-6 TRBD2 TRBJ2-1
TGTGCCTGGGTGGGGGGCGGTGGCTACACCTTC CAWVGGGGYTF - TRBV30 - TRBJ1-2
TGTGCCAGCAGTTTATTAGGGACTAGCGGGATTGAGACCCAGTACTTC CASSLLGTSGIETQYF - TRBV27 TRBD2 TRBJ2-5
TGTGCCAGTATTTGCTCCCGTCATAGCATTGAGCAGTTCTTC CASICSRHSIEQFF - TRBV19 - TRBJ2-1
TGTGCCAGCAGTTACTTACAGCGCACAGATACGCAGTATTTT CASSYLQRTDTQYF - TRBV6-5 - TRBJ2-3
TGTGCCAGCAGTTACGGGACAACAACAACTAATGAAAAACTGTTTTTT CASSYGTTTTNEKLFF - TRBV6-5 - TRBJ1-4
TGTGCCAGTAGTATGGCCAACATTCAGCCCCAGCATTTT CASSMANIQPQHF - TRBV19 - TRBJ1-5
TGCGCCAGCAGCGTCGGACGGGTCGGCGAGCAGTACTTC CASSVGRVGEQYF - TRBV5-1 - TRBJ2-7
TGTGCCAGCAGCAAAGAGGTCCGCGAAGGCAATCAGCCCCAGCATTTT CASSKEVREGNQPQHF - TRBV21-1 - TRBJ1-5
TGCAGCGTTGCCGGGACTAGTCTCTCTCTGGGGCGCGATGAGCAGTTCTTC CSVAGTSLSLGRDEQFF - TRBV29-1 TRBD2 TRBJ2-1
TGTGCCAGCAGCAGCGACTCCTACGAGCAGTACTTC CASSSDSYEQYF - TRBV5-4 - TRBJ2-7
TGTGCCAGCAGCCAAGATTGGGGGATCAACACCGGGGAGCTGTTTTTT CASSQDWGINTGELFF - TRBV14 - TRBJ2-2
TGCGCCAGCGCTTCTAGCGGGGACCCCTACGAGCAGTACTTC CASASSGDPYEQYF - TRBV10-2 TRBD2 TRBJ2-7
TGTGCCAGCAGCTTAGACTGGAGTGAGCAGTTCTTC CASSLDWSEQFF - TRBV11-2 - TRBJ2-1
TGTGCCAGCAGAGGACTTTCCTACGAGCAGTACTTC CASRGLSYEQYF - TRBV13 - TRBJ2-7
TGTGCCAGCAGCTTTACCGGGGCCGACCCTTCTACGCAGTATTTT CASSFTGADPSTQYF - TRBV5-4 - TRBJ2-3
TGTGCCAGCAGTTTGACAGAGGGCAGCAATCAGCCCCAGCATTTT CASSLTEGSNQPQHF - TRBV27 - TRBJ1-5
TGTGCCAGCAGCGTCGCTGGGGCGGAACCCTACGAGCAGTACTTC CASSVAGAEPYEQYF - TRBV9 - TRBJ2-7
TGTGCCAGCATCCCCGTGACTGATAATCTAGCCAAAAACATTCAGTACTTC CASIPVTDNLAKNIQYF - TRBV2 - TRBJ2-4
TGTGCCTGGAGTGTCGGGACAGGGAGTGGCTACACCTTC CAWSVGTGSGYTF - TRBV30 TRBD1 TRBJ1-2
TGTGCCAGCAGTTACTCGAATGACAACCCCACAGATACGCAGTATTTT CASSYSNDNPTDTQYF - TRBV6-5 - TRBJ2-3
TGTGCCTGGGGCCTAGCGGGAGTTACAGATACGCAGTATTTT CAWGLAGVTDTQYF - TRBV30 TRBD2 TRBJ2-3
TGTGCCAGCAGTGAAGCGCTTGTTGACTTTGAAGGACTAGCGGGGGTCGGAGATACGCAGTATTTT CASSEALVDFEGLAGVGDTQYF once TRBV2 TRBD2 TRBJ2-3
TGTGCCAGCAGCCAAGCCGGGACTAGAGGGGATGAGCAGTTCTTC CASSQAGTRGDEQFF - TRBV4-2 TRBD2 TRBJ2-1
TGTGCCAGTAGTATAAATGCACTACCCCCCAGAGAGACCCAGTACTTC CASSINALPPRETQYF - TRBV19 - TRBJ2-5
TGCAGCGGCCAGCTAGCGGGAATATACAATGAGCAGTTCTTC CSGQLAGIYNEQFF - TRBV29-1 TRBD2 TRBJ2-1
TGTGCCAGCAGTGAAGCGCTTCCGGGTTACAGGGGCACTGAAGCTTTCTTT CASSEALPGYRGTEAFF - TRBV6-1 TRBD1 TRBJ1-1
TGCGCCAGCAGCCAGGACTTTACAGGGACTTCACCCCTCCACTTT CASSQDFTGTSPLHF - TRBV4-3 - TRBJ1-6
TGTGCCAGCAGAACGGGACAGGGGAGATTAGAGGGCTACACCTTC CASRTGQGRLEGYTF - TRBV27 TRBD1 TRBJ1-2
TGTGCCAGCAGCTTGGACCCCGGACAGTTCGATCACGAGCAGTACTTC CASSLDPGQFDHEQYF - TRBV5-6 - TRBJ2-7
TGCGCCAGCAGCCAAGGCACCGGGGAGCTGTTTTTT CASSQGTGELFF - TRBV4-1 - TRBJ2-2
TGTGCCAGCAGTTTAGATGAAAGACTAGCGGACTTACCCTACGAGCAGTACTTC CASSLDERLADLPYEQYF - TRBV28 TRBD2 TRBJ2-7
TGTGCCAGCAGTTCCCCCTCGCCTGGACAGGGAGGTCTATATGGCTACACCTTC CASSSPSPGQGGLYGYTF - TRBV28 TRBD1 TRBJ1-2
TGTGCCAGCAGTTTACTTGGGCCTGATAATTCACCCCTCCACTTT CASSLLGPDNSPLHF - TRBV27 - TRBJ1-6